The entry that follows covers one T cell receptor (beta chain) sequence. This clone occurred once. Its antigen specificity is not known. No clone much larger than this one lies a single base away; base qualities are absent. Whole blood was collected in K2EDTA tubes by collaborating institutions according to the institutions' own protocols. For TCRbeta analysis, collaborators shipped samples as frozen whole blood, isolated PBMCs, or DNA extracted from either of those sample types. This record comes from a study of blood T cell repertoires in COVID-19 (dated by TCRdb to 2020 to 2021). Background on the whole study: Collaborator samples came from the United States, Italy and Spain and covered acute and convalescent phases of COVID-19. The prospective study material was composed of cDNA or gDNA derived from T cells, B-cell-depleted T cells, or PBMCs. The repertoires were made available in a free public database intended to serve as a resource for research on the immune response to SARS-CoV-2. Deeply sampled blood TCRbeta repertoires from subjects exposed to, actively infected with, or recovered from COVID-19 were included in the dataset. The sample metadata nearly always contained a de-identified subject ID, COVID-19 status, age in years and sex. Where HLA class I and class II types were available, the types were taken from metadata supplied by the sample provider, not from assay-based typing. Samples were obtained from the ongoing ImmuneRACE study (first 160 participants) and from 1,200 or so subjects provided by 6 global collaborators.

TCRbeta CDR3 regions were amplified from genomic DNA by means of the immunoSEQ Assay, a bias-controlled multiplex PCR. The paper's processing steps were these. Nucleated cell counts per sample were estimated from amplification of reference gene primers within the assay. Sequence reads were collapsed and filtered to measure the absolute abundance of every unique TCRbeta CDR3 rearrangement. For each sample, productive Simpson clonality was calculated by taking the square root of Simpson's diversity index across productive rearrangements. Not all clones reach the TCRdb copy of this immuneACCESS table, which keeps in-frame sequences only. Checked studies attribute under half of the gap to unresolved V genes and leave the rest unexplained. V and J calls and clone size are as listed in that table; D and trimming were resolved from the DNA. The sample includes approximately 110,000 clones, with 85% observed a single time. Of the sample, about 1.3% falls within the top ten clones.

Overall results and qualifications from the work: Clinical and demographic metadata were provided uncurated, with the amount varying by source and participant.

The receptor's source is a man aged 40-49 years with acute or convalescent COVID-19. The specimen was peripheral blood.

The bases read TGTGCCACCAGCAGACCCGACAGGTCGGTCGGGGAGCTGTTTTTT. This is translated as CATSRPDRSVGELFF. The chain employs TRBV15 and TRBJ2-2; TRBD1 is a weak D gene call, 6 bases matching. V loses 2 bases, J loses 7 bases, and the germline ends lie 14 bases apart. From its cysteine to its phenylalanine, the CDR3 spans 15 amino acids. Only CDR3 DNA is held: 45 bases, read in frame from base 1. CDR1 LNHNV and CDR2 YYDKDF are derived from the germline V gene (reference sequence).